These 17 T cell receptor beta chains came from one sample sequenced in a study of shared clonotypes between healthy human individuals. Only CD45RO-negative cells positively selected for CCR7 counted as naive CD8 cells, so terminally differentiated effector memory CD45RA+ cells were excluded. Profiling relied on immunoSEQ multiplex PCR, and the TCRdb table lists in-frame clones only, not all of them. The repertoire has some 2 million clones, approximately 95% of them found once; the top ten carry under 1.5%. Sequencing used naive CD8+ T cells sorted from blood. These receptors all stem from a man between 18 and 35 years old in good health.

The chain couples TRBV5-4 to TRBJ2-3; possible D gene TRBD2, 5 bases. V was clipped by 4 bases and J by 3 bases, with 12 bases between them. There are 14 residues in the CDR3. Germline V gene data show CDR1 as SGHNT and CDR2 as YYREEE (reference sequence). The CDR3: CASSHGSGTDTQYF. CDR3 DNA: TGTGCCAGCAGCCACGGATCGGGGACAGATACGCAGTATTTT.

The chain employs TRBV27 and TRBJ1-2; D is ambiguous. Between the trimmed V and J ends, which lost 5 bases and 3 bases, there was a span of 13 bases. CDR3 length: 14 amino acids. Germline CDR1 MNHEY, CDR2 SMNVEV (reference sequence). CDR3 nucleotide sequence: TGTGCCAGCAGTCCAAACCGAGATCACTATGGCTACACCTTC. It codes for CASSPNRDHYGYTF.

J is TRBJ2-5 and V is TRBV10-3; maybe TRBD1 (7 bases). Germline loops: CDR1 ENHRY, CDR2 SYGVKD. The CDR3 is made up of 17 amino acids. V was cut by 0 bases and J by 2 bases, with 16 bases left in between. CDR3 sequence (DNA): TGTGCCATCAGTGAGTCGGAGGACAGGAGGGAACAAGAGACCCAGTACTTC. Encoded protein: CAISESEDRREQETQYF.

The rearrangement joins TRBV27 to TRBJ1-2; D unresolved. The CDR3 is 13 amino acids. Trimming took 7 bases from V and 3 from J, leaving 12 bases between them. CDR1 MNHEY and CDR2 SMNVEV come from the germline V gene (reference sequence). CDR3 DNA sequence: TGTGCCAGCAAGTCAGAGATTGACTATGGCTACACCTTC. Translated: CASKSEIDYGYTF.

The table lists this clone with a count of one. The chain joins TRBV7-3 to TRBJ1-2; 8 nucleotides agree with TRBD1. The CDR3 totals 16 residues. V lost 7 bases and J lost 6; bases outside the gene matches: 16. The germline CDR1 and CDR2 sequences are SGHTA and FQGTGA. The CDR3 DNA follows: TGTGCCAGCAACTCCGGAGGACAGGGATTTAGAGATGGCTACACCTTC. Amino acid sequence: CASNSGGQGFRDGYTF.

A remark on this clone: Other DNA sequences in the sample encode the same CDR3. For the CDR3, the DNA is TGTGCCAGCAGTTTTAGCGGCGGATACAATGAGCAGTTCTTC. This encodes CASSFSGGYNEQFF. The V and J genes are TRBV27 and TRBJ2-1, with D perhaps matching TRBD2 (6 bases). The germline V and J ends were trimmed by 3 bases and 4 bases, with 10 bases remaining between them. CDR3 length equals 14 residues. Looked up from germline, CDR1 is MNHEY and CDR2 is SMNVEV (reference sequence).

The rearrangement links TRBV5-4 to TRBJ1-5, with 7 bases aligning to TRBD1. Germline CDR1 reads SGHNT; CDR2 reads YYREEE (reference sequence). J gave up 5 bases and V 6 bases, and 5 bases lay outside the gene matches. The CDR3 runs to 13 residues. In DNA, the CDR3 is TGTGCCAGCACCAGGGGGACCTATCAGCCCCAGCATTTT. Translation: CASTRGTYQPQHF.

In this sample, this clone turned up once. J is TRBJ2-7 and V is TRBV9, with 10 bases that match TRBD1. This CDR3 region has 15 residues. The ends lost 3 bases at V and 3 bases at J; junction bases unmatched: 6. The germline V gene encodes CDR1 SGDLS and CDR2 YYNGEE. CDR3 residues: CASSATGTGDYEQYF. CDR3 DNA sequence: TGTGCCAGCAGCGCGACCGGGACAGGGGACTACGAGCAGTACTTC.

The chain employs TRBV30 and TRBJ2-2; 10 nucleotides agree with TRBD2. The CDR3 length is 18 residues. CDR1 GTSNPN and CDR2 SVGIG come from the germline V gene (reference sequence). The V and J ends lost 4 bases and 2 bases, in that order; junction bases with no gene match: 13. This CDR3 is CAWTTLGLAEPNTGELFF. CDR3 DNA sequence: TGTGCCTGGACTACACTCGGACTAGCGGAACCCAACACCGGGGAGCTGTTTTTT.

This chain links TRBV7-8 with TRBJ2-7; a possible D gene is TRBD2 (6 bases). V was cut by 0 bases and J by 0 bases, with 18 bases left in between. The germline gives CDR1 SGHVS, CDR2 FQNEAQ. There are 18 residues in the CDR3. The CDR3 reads CASSLAARGGPSSYEQYF. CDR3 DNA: TGTGCCAGCAGCTTAGCAGCGCGGGGCGGACCGAGCTCCTACGAGCAGTACTTC.

The CDR3 protein is CASSQGLDDTQYF. Here the CDR3 DNA reads TGTGCCAGCAGTCAGGGGCTGGATGATACGCAGTATTTT. The rearrangement uses TRBV6-5 and TRBJ2-3, with D possibly matching TRBD1 (6 bases). CDR1 is MNHEY, CDR2 SVGAGI, per germline. The CDR3 consists of 13 residues. V was pared by 5 bases and J by 6 bases, with 12 bases between.

In DNA form, the CDR3 reads TGTGCCAGCTCGGAGGGGGTCCCCTCTGGCTACACCTTC. Translation: CASSEGVPSGYTF. V usage is TRBV18 and J usage is TRBJ1-2, with a possible D match to TRBD1 (6 bases). The germline CDR1 and CDR2 sequences are KGHSH and LQKENI. The CDR3 totals 13 residues. V was cut by 6 bases and J by 7 bases, with 15 bases left in between.

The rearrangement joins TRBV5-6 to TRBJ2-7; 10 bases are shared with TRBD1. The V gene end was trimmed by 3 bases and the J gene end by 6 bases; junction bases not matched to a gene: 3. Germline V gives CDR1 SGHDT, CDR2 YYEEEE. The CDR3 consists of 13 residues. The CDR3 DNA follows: TGTGCCAGCAGCTACGGACAGGGGGGCGAGCAGTACTTC. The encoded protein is CASSYGQGGEQYF.

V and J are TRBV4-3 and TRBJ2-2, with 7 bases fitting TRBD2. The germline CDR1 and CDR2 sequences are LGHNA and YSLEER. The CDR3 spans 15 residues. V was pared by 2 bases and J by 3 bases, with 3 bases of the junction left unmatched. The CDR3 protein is CASSQFRGDTGELFF. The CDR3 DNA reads TGCGCCAGCAGCCAATTCCGGGGGGACACCGGGGAGCTGTTTTTT.

The CDR3 protein is CASSPPGSHYYGYTF. The CDR3 nucleotides read TGTGCCAGCAGCCCCCCGGGCAGCCACTACTATGGCTACACCTTC. The rearrangement joins TRBV13 to TRBJ1-2; D is unresolved. There are 15 residues in the CDR3. V lost 5 bases to trimming and J lost 3 bases, with 16 bases between them. Germline CDR1 reads PRHDT; CDR2 reads FYEKMQ (reference sequence).

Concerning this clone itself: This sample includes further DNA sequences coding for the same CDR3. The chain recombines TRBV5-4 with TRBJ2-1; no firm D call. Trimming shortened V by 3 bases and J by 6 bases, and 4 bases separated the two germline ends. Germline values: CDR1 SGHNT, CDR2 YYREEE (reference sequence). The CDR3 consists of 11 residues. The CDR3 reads CASSSSNEQFF. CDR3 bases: TGTGCCAGCAGCTCTAGCAATGAGCAGTTCTTC.

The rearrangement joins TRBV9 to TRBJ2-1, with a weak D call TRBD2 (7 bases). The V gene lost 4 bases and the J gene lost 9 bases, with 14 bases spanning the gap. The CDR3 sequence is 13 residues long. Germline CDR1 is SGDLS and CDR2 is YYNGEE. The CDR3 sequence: CASSPGGLGEQFF. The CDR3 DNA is TGTGCCAGCAGCCCCGGGGGGCTGGGTGAGCAGTTCTTC.